This T cell receptor beta chain originates from a study of T cell clonotyping in hematopoietic cell transplantation. V was cut by 2 bases and J by 5 bases, with 13 bases left in between. This CDR3 has 15 residues. Germline CDR1 is MDHEN and CDR2 is SYDVKM. As for time point: recipient sample about 28 days before transplant, after cytoreduction. Here immunoSEQ multiplex PCR was the method, and the copy in TCRdb shows in-frame clones only, minus some. Among about 27,000 clones listed, 60% to 75% were seen once. This clone was counted a few times. This receptor was taken from a man in his fifties with myelodysplastic syndrome. Some clones in this sample may be carry-over from other donors' samples. The sample here was peripheral blood mononuclear cells, taken before stem cell transplant. The rearrangement links TRBV28 to TRBJ1-5, with D maybe TRBD1 (5 bases). The CDR3 loop is CASSLMGRAHQPQHF. The CDR3 DNA sequence: TGTGCCAGCAGTTTAATGGGCAGGGCCCATCAGCCCCAGCATTTT.